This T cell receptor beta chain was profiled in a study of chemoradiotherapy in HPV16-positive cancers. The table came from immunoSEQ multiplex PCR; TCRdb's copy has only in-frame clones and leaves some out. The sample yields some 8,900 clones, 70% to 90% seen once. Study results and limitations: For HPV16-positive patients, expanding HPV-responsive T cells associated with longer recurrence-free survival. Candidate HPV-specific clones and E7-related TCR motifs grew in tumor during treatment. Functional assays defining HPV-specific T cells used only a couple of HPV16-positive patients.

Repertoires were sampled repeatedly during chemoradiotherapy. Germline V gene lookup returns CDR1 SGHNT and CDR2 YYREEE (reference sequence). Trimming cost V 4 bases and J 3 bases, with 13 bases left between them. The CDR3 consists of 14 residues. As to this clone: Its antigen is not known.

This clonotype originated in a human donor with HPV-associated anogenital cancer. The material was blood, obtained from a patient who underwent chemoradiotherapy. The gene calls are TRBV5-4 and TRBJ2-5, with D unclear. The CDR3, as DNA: TGTGCCAGCAGCCCCTCCCTTCGGGAAGAGACCCAGTACTTC. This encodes CASSPSLREETQYF.